The 23 T cell receptor beta chains below were found in one sample sequenced in a study of blood T cell repertoires in COVID-19 (TCRdb year 2020). Library preparation was by the immunoSEQ multiplex PCR assay. Imported from immuneACCESS, the table was reduced by TCRdb to in-frame sequences with V and J called. These copies leave out some clones; in studies compared against another copy, an unresolved V gene accounts for under half, and the cause of the remainder is not known. In all, the sample holds under 200,000 clones, and approximately 87% of those were seen once. Roughly 3.3% of the sample rests with the top ten. Sequenced sample: peripheral blood. Receptors originate from a young man with active or convalescent COVID-19.

V usage is TRBV18 and J usage is TRBJ1-1, with TRBD1 identical over 9 bases. The V gene end was trimmed by 1 base and the J gene end by 5 bases; junction bases not matched to a gene: 5. CDR1 and CDR2 (germline): KGHSH, LQKENI. This CDR3 region has 15 residues. CDR3 coding DNA: TGTGCCAGCTCACCACTGGGACAGGGTGGAACTGAAGCTTTCTTT. Translation gives CASSPLGQGGTEAFF.

This clone was observed once. The V gene is TRBV7-6, the J gene TRBJ1-4; D possibly corresponds to TRBD1 (5 bases). The CDR3 loop spans 15 amino acids. CDR1 is SGHVS, CDR2 FNYEAQ, per germline. V was cut by 5 bases and J by 4 bases, with 14 bases left in between. In DNA, the CDR3 is TGTGCCAGCAGCCAAAGGGGCGAACTTAATGAAAAACTGTTTTTT. It specifies CASSQRGELNEKLFF. Complete variable domain (other parts from reference TRBV7-6 and TRBJ1-4): GAGVSQSPRYKVTKRGQDVALRCDPISGHVSLYWYRQALGQGPEFLTYFNYEAQQDKSGLPNDRFSAERPEGSISTLTIQRTEQRDSAMYRCASSQRGELNEKLFFGSGTQLSVL.

The J gene is TRBJ1-1, the V gene TRBV7-9; D is perhaps TRBD1 (5 bases). This CDR3 has 16 amino acids. Trimming stripped 1 base from V and 2 bases from J, with 14 bases between. Germline V gene sequence: CDR1 SEHNR, CDR2 FQNEAQ (reference sequence). The CDR3 DNA reads TGTGCCAGCAGCTTAGTTTCAGGGCTGAGTAACACTGAAGCTTTCTTT. Protein: CASSLVSGLSNTEAFF.

This clone was detected once. The J gene is TRBJ2-5, the V gene TRBV5-4; D gene ambiguous. Trimming pared 4 bases from V and 5 bases from J, leaving 21 bases between. This CDR3 has 16 residues. The V gene's germline CDR1 is SGHNT and CDR2 YYREEE (reference sequence). In DNA, the CDR3 is TGTGCCAGCAGCAAATATAGTGAAGTCTCGGTCGAGACCCAGTACTTC. This sequence encodes CASSKYSEVSVETQYF.

The chain recombines TRBV7-3 with TRBJ2-1; 7 bases agree with TRBD2. Trimming took 3 bases from V and 5 from J; bases not matched to a gene: 10. Germline CDR1 SGHTA, CDR2 FQGTGA. CDR3 length: 16 residues. The CDR3 protein is CASSFGPPGGNNEQFF. CDR3 sequence (DNA): TGTGCCAGCAGCTTTGGACCCCCGGGGGGTAACAATGAGCAGTTCTTC.

The chain links TRBV11-3 to TRBJ2-7; the match to TRBD2 covers 7 bases. Trimming at V came to 3 bases and at J to 2 bases, leaving 1 base not matched to a gene. CDR1 is SGHNT, CDR2 YENEEA, per germline. The CDR3 spans 13 residues. The CDR3: CASSFSGAYEQYF. CDR3 coding DNA: TGTGCCAGCAGCTTCAGCGGGGCCTACGAGCAGTACTTC.

The chain uses TRBV7-3 and TRBJ1-5; 11 bases match TRBD1. CDR1 SGHTA and CDR2 FQGTGA come from the germline V gene. The CDR3 is made up of 13 amino acids. Trimming at V came to 4 bases and at J to 10 bases, leaving 3 bases not matched to a gene. CDR3 sequence: CASSSGQGEPQHF. The CDR3, as DNA: TGTGCCAGCAGCTCGGGACAGGGGGAACCCCAGCATTTT.

The chain carries TRBV6-5 and TRBJ1-5; D unclear. V gave up 2 bases and J gave up 2 bases, with 10 bases separating them. This CDR3 has 15 residues. Germline V gives CDR1 MNHEY, CDR2 SVGAGI. The CDR3 nucleotides read TGTGCCAGCAGTTACGGGCAGTCGGGCAATCAGCCCCAGCATTTT. It codes for CASSYGQSGNQPQHF.

The CDR3 sequence is CASSFSGQGGTEAFF. CDR3 DNA: TGTGCCAGCAGCTTTTCAGGACAGGGGGGCACTGAAGCTTTCTTT. The rearrangement joins TRBV11-3 to TRBJ1-1; TRBD1 matches 10 bases. Germline V gives CDR1 SGHNT, CDR2 YENEEA. The length of the CDR3 is 15 residues. With 3 bases clipped from V and 4 bases from J, the junction kept 5 bases outside the gene matches. Drawing the rest from reference TRBV11-3 and TRBJ1-1, the complete variable domain is EAGVVQSPRYKIIEKKQPVAFWCNPISGHNTLYWYLQNLGQGPELLIRYENEEAVDDSQLPKDRFSAERLKGVDSTLKIQPAELGDSAVYLCASSFSGQGGTEAFFGQGTRLTVV.

The chain combines TRBV30 with TRBJ1-1; D ambiguous. V gave up 2 bases and J gave up 4 bases, with 5 bases separating them. The CDR3 has 11 amino acids. Per the germline V gene, CDR1 is GTSNPN and CDR2 is SVGIG (reference sequence). The CDR3 DNA sequence: TGTGCCTGGAGTCTCCTCACTGAAGCTTTCTTT. Encoded protein: CAWSLLTEAFF.

This clone was seen a few times. The rearrangement uses TRBV30 and TRBJ1-3; D uncertain. CDR3 length: 13 amino acids. Looked up from germline, CDR1 is GTSNPN and CDR2 is SVGIG (reference sequence). V was shortened by 4 bases and J by 0 bases, with 7 bases between the two germline ends. This chain's CDR3 is CAWIMSSGNTIYF. CDR3 DNA: TGTGCCTGGATTATGAGCTCTGGAAACACCATATATTTT.

The chain combines TRBV3-1 (or the pseudogene TRBV3-2) with TRBJ2-1; D ambiguous. This CDR3 has 13 residues. Germline CDR1 LGHDT, CDR2 YNNKEL (reference sequence). The V gene lost 0 bases and the J gene lost 6 bases, with 6 bases spanning the gap. The chain's CDR3 is CASSQDWLNEQFF. The CDR3 DNA is TGTGCCAGCAGCCAAGATTGGCTCAATGAGCAGTTCTTC.

The V gene is TRBV11-2, the J gene TRBJ1-1; 10 nucleotides match TRBD1. Trimming at V came to 6 bases and at J to 6 bases, leaving 10 bases not matched to a gene. Germline assignment: CDR1 SGHAT and CDR2 FQNNGV. This CDR3 contains 15 residues. The CDR3 nucleotides are TGTGCCAGCAGGTTGACCGGGACAGGGGCGGCTGAAGCTTTCTTT. Encoded protein: CASRLTGTGAAEAFF.

The V gene is TRBV4-3, the J gene TRBJ1-2, with 7 bases that match TRBD1. This CDR3 is built from 13 residues. Trimming took 3 bases from V and 7 from J; bases not matched to a gene: 5. The germline V gene has CDR1 LGHNA and CDR2 YSLEER. In nucleotides, the CDR3 is TGCGCCAGCAGCCACCCAGGGGGAAGTGGCTACACCTTC. As protein: CASSHPGGSGYTF.

The gene calls are TRBV5-1 and TRBJ2-1; 8 bases line up with TRBD2. From germline, CDR1 is SGHRS and CDR2 YFSETQ. Trimming cost V 2 bases and J 1 base; bases outside gene matches: 2. The CDR3 is 15 residues long. For the CDR3, the DNA is TGCGCCAGCAGCTTTAGCGGGGAGTCCTACAATGAGCAGTTCTTC. Protein sequence: CASSFSGESYNEQFF.

This clone has only one observation. The gene calls are TRBV30 and TRBJ2-3; the D is unclear. The CDR3 covers 13 residues. Trimming removed 0 bases at V and 6 bases at J, with 10 bases between. Germline V gene lookup returns CDR1 GTSNPN and CDR2 SVGIG (reference sequence). The CDR3 sequence is CAWSVIVLDTQYF. The CDR3 region has the DNA TGTGCCTGGAGTGTAATAGTTCTGGATACGCAGTATTTT. The whole variable domain, filled in from reference TRBV30 and TRBJ2-3, reads SQTIHQWPATLVQPVGSPLSLECTVEGTSNPNLYWYRQAAGRGLQLLFYSVGIGQISSEVPQNLSASRPQDRQFILSSKKLLLSDSGFYLCAWSVIVLDTQYFGPGTRLTVL.

The V call is TRBV12-2, the J call TRBJ2-1; the table's D gene call, TRBD1, was not cross checked with the DNA. TRBV12-2 has pseudogene status. The CDR3 runs to 17 residues. The CDR3 sequence is CASRFEGKDRGIHEQFF. The CDR3 DNA sequence: TGTGCAAGTCGCTTCGAAGGGAAGGACAGGGGTATTCATGAGCAGTTCTTC.

This chain joins TRBV2 and TRBJ2-5, with 9 positions matching TRBD2. The CDR3 has 14 residues. The germline CDR1 and CDR2 sequences are SNHLY and FYNNEI. Trimming removed 4 bases from V and 4 bases from J; junction bases left unmatched: 4. The CDR3 loop is CASSVVSGGETQYF. CDR3 DNA: TGTGCCAGCAGTGTGGTTAGCGGGGGAGAGACCCAGTACTTC.

The rearrangement links TRBV28 to TRBJ1-6; D might be TRBD1 (6 bases). This CDR3 contains 18 residues. CDR1 MDHEN and CDR2 SYDVKM come from the germline V gene. V lost 1 base to trimming and J lost 0 bases, with 13 bases between them. CDR3 bases: TGTGCCAGCAGTTTATTCCGAGTAGGGGGCTCCTATAATTCACCCCTCCACTTT. It codes for CASSLFRVGGSYNSPLHF.

This chain links TRBV10-3 with TRBJ1-1, with unresolved D. Germline V lookup: CDR1 ENHRY, CDR2 SYGVKD. V dropped 5 bases and J dropped 0 bases, with 10 bases sitting between them. This CDR3 has 14 amino acids. CDR3 nucleotide sequence: TGTGCCATCAGTAGAGGGAGCATGAACACTGAAGCTTTCTTT. This translates into CAISRGSMNTEAFF.

V usage is TRBV25-1 and J usage is TRBJ1-5, with TRBD1 identical over 8 bases. Germline V CDR1 and CDR2: MGHDK, SYGVNS. The CDR3 length is 13 residues. The trim removed 6 bases at V and 7 bases at J, leaving 5 bases unmatched. The CDR3 coding sequence is TGTGCCAGCAGCGGACAGGGCCAACAGCCCCAGCATTTT. Translation: CASSGQGQQPQHF. Variable domain in full (rest from reference TRBV25-1 and TRBJ1-5): EADIYQTPRYLVIGTGKKITLECSQTMGHDKMYWYQQDPGMELHLIHYSYGVNSTEKGDLSSESTVSRIRTEHFPLTLESARPSHTSQYLCASSGQGQQPQHFGDGTRLSIL.

V is TRBV27 and J is TRBJ1-3; D may be TRBD1 (5 bases). Looked up from germline, CDR1 is MNHEY and CDR2 is SMNVEV (reference sequence). This CDR3 is 16 amino acids long. Trimming pared 5 bases from V and 3 bases from J, leaving 17 bases between. The CDR3 reads CASSPSSGERGNTIYF. As DNA, the CDR3 is TGTGCCAGCAGTCCTTCCTCGGGGGAGCGTGGAAACACCATATATTTT.

This clone has a handful of counts. Different DNA sequences within this sample yield the same CDR3. This sequence joins TRBV6-5 and TRBJ1-1; no definite D call. This CDR3 has 13 residues. Germline assignment: CDR1 MNHEY and CDR2 SVGAGI. V gave up 2 bases and J gave up 2 bases, with 6 bases separating them. The CDR3 DNA sequence: TGTGCCAGCAGTTACCAGGTTAACACTGAAGCTTTCTTT. Protein: CASSYQVNTEAFF.